This T cell receptor (beta chain) was observed in a study of blood T cell repertoires in COVID-19 (dated by TCRdb to the early 2020s). At the level of the whole study: Samples covering the acute and convalescent phases of COVID-19 were provided by collaborators in the United States, Italy and Spain. Sample metadata almost always included a de-identified subject ID, COVID-19 status, age in years and sex. Where available, HLA class I and class II types were obtained from metadata supplied by the sample provider rather than from assay-based typing. A freely available public database, intended as a resource for researchers studying the immune response to SARS-CoV-2, is where the repertoires were released. The samples were drawn from two sources: the first 160 participants of the ongoing ImmuneRACE study, and 950 to 1,500 subjects contributed by 6 global collaborators. Deeply sampled blood TCRbeta repertoires from subjects exposed to, actively infected with, or recovered from COVID-19 were included in the dataset. The material from the prospective study consisted of cDNA or gDNA derived from T cells, B-cell-depleted T cells, or PBMCs.

Broad study findings and their caveats: How much clinical and demographic metadata was included differed by source and by participant, and the metadata was provided uncurated.

The CDR3 has 17 amino acids, counting the end cysteine and phenylalanine. Only CDR3 DNA remains: 51 bases, in frame from the first base. The immunoSEQ Assay, a bias-controlled multiplex PCR, was used to amplify TCRbeta CDR3 regions from genomic DNA. The authors' pipeline ran thus. Within the assay, amplification of reference gene primers was used to estimate how many nucleated cells each sample contained. To quantify the absolute abundance of each unique TCRbeta CDR3 rearrangement, sequence reads were collapsed and filtered. Productive Simpson clonality was computed per sample as the square root of Simpson's diversity index over productive rearrangements. TCRdb re-hosts the immuneACCESS table, in-frame sequences only. Its copies lack some clones; in the studies checked, an unresolved V gene accounts for under half of them, and the cause for the rest is not known. V, J and clone size derive from that table, while D and trimming were established from the DNA sequence. A total of around 94,000 clones appear in this sample, 75% to 90% of them only once. The ten largest make up 3.5% to 5% of the sample.

Each collaborating institution followed its own protocols to collect whole blood in K2EDTA tubes. For TCRbeta analysis, collaborators shipped samples as frozen whole blood, isolated PBMCs, or DNA extracted from either of those sample types. On this clone itself: What this receptor recognizes is not known. Base qualities are not at hand, and no much larger clone is one base apart.

Sequencing used peripheral blood. The origin of this receptor is a human donor in a cohort sampled during active COVID-19. The chain is made from TRBV12-2 and TRBJ1-3. TRBV12-2 counts as a pseudogene. Here is the DNA: TGTGCAAGTCGCGGACCGGGACTGACCTCTTCTGGAAACACCATATATTTT. Its protein reads: CASRGPGLTSSGNTIYF.